This TCR beta chain was identified in a study of T cell repertoires in aging, cancer and after chemotherapy. TRB rearrangements spanning V, D and J were amplified using mixed TRB-A/B primers. Via MiXCR, TCRdb re-called the multiplex PCR reads, giving one row per CDR3 protein. Of some 1,200 distinct CDR3 sequences in the sample, about 29% were seen once. This clonotype rates as medium-sized (0.01 to 0.1%). Amplification of TCR beta used genomic DNA extracted from peripheral blood. CDR3 length: 15 amino acids. J gave up 3 bases and V 0 bases, and 4 bases lay outside the gene matches. Germline V gene lookup returns CDR1 SGHKS and CDR2 YYEKEE (reference sequence).

The sequence was collected from a human donor with a blood cancer. Sequenced input: blood. The J gene is TRBJ1-2, the V gene TRBV5-5; TRBD1 matches 8 bases. The CDR3 spells CASSLDGQGDYGYTF. In DNA form, the CDR3 reads TGTGCCAGCAGCTTGGACGGACAGGGTGACTATGGCTACACCTTC.